This T cell receptor (beta chain) was profiled in a study of shared clonotypes between healthy human individuals. Study conclusions and caveats: The authors expected sequencing depth to affect clonotype sharing among donors. All-four-donor shared clonotypes had higher generation probabilities than non-shared clonotypes did.

The V end lost 4 bases, the J end lost 3 bases, and 24 bases lay between the germline ends. Germline CDR1 is PRHDT and CDR2 is FYEKMQ (reference sequence). The length of the CDR3 is 19 residues. This clone was found once. Antigen unknown. This table comes from immunoSEQ multiplex PCR, and its TCRdb copy is limited to in-frame clones, with some not included. The sample includes 450,000 to 700,000 clones, roughly 95% seen only once; the top ten take 0.1% to 0.11%. Naive CD8 populations comprised CD45RO-negative cells positively selected for CCR7, excluding terminally differentiated effector memory CD45RA+ cells.

The clonotype was recovered from a woman aged 25-40 years in good health. This sequence joins TRBV13 and TRBJ2-2; D may be TRBD1 (5 bases). Sequencing was performed on naive CD8+ T cells sorted from blood. The CDR3 DNA reads TGTGCCAGCAGCTCCGGACACCTAGACTTAGAGTGGGACACCGGGGAGCTGTTTTTT. It translates to CASSSGHLDLEWDTGELFF.